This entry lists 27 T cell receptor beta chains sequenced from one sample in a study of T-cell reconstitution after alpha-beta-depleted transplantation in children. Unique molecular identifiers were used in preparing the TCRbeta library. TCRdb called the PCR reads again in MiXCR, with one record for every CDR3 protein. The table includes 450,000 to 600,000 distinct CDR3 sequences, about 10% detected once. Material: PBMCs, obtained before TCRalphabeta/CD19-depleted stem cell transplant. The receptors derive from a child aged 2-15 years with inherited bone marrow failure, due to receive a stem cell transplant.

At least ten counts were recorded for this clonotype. CDR3 sequence: CASSQVGLSYGYTF. The CDR3 DNA is TGCGCCAGCAGCCAAGTAGGTCTCTCCTATGGCTACACCTTC. V gene TRBV4-1 combines with J gene TRBJ1-2; D not resolved. Trimming took 1 base from V and 4 from J, leaving 10 bases between them. The CDR3 has 14 amino acids. Germline CDR1 and CDR2: MGHRA and YSYEKL.

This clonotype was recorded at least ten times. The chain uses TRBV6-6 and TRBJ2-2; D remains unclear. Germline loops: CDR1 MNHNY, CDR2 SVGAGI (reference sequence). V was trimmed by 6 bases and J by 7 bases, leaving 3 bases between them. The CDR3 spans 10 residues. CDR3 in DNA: TGTGCCAGCAGCCACGGGGAGCTGTTTTTT. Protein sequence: CASSHGELFF.

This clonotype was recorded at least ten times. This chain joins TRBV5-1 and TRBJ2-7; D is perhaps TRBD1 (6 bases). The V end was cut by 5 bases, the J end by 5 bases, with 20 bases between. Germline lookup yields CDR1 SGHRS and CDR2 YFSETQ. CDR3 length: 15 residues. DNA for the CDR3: TGCGCCAGCAGTTCTAAAGGTGGGGGCTCAGACGAGCAGTACTTC. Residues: CASSSKGGGSDEQYF.

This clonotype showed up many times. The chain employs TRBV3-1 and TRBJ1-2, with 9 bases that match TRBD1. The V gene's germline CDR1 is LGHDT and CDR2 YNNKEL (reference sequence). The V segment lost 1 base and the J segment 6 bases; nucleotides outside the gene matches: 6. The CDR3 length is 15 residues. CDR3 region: CASSQAWDRVHGYTF. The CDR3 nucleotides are TGTGCCAGCAGCCAAGCTTGGGACAGGGTTCATGGCTACACCTTC.

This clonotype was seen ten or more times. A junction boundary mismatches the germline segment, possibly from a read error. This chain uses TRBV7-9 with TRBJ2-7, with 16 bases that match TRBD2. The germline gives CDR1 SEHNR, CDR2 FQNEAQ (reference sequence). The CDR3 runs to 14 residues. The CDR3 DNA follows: TGTGCCAGCAGCGCGGGACTAGCGGGAGGGCCTGAAAACTTC. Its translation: CASSAGLAGGPENF.

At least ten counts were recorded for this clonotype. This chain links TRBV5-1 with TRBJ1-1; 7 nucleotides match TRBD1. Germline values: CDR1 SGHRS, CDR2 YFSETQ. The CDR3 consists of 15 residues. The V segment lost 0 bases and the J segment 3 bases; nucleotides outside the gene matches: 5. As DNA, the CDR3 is TGCGCCAGCAGCTTGGAGGGGGCGGGGGACACTGAAGCTTTCTTT. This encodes CASSLEGAGDTEAFF.

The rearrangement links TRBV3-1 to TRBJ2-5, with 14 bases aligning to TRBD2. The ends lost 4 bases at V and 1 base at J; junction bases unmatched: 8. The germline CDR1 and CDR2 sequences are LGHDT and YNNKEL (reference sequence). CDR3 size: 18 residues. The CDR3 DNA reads TGTGCCAGCAGCCTTCGACTAGCGGGAGGGGTAGCCCAAGAGACCCAGTACTTC. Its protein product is CASSLRLAGGVAQETQYF.

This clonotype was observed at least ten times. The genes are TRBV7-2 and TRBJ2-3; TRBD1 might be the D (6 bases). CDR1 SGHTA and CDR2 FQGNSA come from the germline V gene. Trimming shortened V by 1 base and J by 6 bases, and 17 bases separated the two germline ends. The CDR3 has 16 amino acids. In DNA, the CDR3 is TGTGCCAGCAGCTTAGATGTGGTGCAGGGGATTGATACGCAGTATTTT. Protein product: CASSLDVVQGIDTQYF.

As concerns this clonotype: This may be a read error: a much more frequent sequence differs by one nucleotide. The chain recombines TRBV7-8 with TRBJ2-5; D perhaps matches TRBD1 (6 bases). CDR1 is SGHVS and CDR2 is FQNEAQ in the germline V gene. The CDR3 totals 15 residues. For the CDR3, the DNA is TGTACCAGCAGCCCCCCGGGACACCTCCAAGAGACCCAGTACTTC. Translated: CTSSPPGHLQETQYF.

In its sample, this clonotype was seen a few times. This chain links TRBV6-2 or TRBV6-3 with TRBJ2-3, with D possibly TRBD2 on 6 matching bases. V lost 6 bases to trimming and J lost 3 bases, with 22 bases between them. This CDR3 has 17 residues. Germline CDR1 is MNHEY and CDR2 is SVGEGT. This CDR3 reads CASSPHLSGLSTDTQYF. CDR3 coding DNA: TGTGCCAGCAGCCCCCACTTATCCGGACTATCTACAGATACGCAGTATTTT.

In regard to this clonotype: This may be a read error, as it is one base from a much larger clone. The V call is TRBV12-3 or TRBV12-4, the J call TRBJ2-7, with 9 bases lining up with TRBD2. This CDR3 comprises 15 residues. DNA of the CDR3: TGTGCCGGCAGGGTTAGCGGGAGAGTCCCCTACGAGCAGTACTTC. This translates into CAGRVSGRVPYEQYF.

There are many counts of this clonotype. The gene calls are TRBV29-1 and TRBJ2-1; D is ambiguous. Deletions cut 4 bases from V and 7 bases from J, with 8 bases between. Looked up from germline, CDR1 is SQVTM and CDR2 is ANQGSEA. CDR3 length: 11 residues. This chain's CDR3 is CSVGGRNEQFF. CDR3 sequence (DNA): TGCAGCGTTGGTGGGCGGAATGAGCAGTTCTTC.

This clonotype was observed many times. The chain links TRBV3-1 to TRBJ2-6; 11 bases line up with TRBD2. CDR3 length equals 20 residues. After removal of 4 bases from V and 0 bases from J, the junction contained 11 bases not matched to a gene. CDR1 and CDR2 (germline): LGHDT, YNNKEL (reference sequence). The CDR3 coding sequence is TGTGCCAGCAGCCGCCGCCTAGGGACTAGCGGAGTCTCTGGGGCCAACGTCCTGACTTTC. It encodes CASSRRLGTSGVSGANVLTF.

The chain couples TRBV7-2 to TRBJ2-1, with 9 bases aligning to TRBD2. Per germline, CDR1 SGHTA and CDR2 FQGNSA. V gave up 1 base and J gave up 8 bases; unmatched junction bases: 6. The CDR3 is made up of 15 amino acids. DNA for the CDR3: TGTGCCAGCAGCTTAGGGCGGGAGGGCCTCTATGAGCAGTTCTTC. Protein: CASSLGREGLYEQFF.

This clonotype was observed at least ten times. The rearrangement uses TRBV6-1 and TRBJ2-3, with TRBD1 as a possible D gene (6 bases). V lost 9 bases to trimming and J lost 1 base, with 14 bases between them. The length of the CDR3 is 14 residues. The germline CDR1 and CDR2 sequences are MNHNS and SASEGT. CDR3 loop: CARGARDGTDTQYF. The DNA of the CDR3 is TGTGCCAGGGGGGCTAGGGATGGCACAGATACGCAGTATTTT.

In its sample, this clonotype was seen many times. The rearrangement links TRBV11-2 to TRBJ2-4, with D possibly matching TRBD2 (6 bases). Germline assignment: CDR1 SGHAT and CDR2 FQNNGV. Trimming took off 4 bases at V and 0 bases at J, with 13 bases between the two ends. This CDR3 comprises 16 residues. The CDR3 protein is CASSSIAAVAKNIQYF. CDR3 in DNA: TGTGCCAGCAGCTCGATAGCGGCTGTAGCCAAAAACATTCAGTACTTC.

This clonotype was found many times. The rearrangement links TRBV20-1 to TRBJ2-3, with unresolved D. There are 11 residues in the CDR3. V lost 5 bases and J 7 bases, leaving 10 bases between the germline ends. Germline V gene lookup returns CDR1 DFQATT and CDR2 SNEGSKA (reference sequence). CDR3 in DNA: TGCAGTGCTCCCCCCAGTCATACGCAGTATTTT. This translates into CSAPPSHTQYF.

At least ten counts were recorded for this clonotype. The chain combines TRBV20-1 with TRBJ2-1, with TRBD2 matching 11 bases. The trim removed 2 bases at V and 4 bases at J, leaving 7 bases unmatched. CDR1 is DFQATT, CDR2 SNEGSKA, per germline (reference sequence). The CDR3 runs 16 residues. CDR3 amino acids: CSARPPLAGGYNEQFF. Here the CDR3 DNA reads TGCAGTGCTAGACCCCCCCTAGCGGGAGGATACAATGAGCAGTTCTTC.

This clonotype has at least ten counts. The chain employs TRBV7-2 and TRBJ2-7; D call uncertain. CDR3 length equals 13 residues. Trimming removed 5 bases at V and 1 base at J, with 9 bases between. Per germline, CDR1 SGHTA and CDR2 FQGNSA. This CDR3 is CASSPAESYEQYF. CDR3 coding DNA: TGTGCCAGCAGCCCTGCGGAGTCCTACGAGCAGTACTTC.

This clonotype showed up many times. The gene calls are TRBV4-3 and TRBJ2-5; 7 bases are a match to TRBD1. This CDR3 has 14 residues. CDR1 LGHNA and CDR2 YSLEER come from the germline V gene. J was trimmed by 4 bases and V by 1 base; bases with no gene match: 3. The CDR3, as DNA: TGCGCCAGCAGCCAAGGACAGGGTGTAGAGACCCAGTACTTC. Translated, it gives CASSQGQGVETQYF.

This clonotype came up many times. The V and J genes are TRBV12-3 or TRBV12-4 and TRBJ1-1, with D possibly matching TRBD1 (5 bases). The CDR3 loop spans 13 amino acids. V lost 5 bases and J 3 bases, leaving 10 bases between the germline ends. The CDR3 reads CASSEGTDTEAFF. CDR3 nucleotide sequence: TGTGCCAGCAGTGAAGGGACCGACACTGAAGCTTTCTTT.

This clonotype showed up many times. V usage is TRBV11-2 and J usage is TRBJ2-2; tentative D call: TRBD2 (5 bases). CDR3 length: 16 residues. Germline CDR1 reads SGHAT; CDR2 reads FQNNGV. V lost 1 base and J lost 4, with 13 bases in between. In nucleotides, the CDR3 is TGTGCCAGCAGCTTAGGGCGGGCCTCGGGCACCGGGGAGCTGTTTTTT. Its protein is CASSLGRASGTGELFF.

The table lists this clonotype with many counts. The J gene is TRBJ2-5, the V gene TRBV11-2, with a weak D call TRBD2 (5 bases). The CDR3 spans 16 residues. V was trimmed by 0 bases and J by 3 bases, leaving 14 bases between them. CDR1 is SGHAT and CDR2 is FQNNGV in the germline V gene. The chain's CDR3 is CASSLDTWESEETQYF. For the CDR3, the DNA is TGTGCCAGCAGCTTAGATACCTGGGAGTCCGAAGAGACCCAGTACTTC.

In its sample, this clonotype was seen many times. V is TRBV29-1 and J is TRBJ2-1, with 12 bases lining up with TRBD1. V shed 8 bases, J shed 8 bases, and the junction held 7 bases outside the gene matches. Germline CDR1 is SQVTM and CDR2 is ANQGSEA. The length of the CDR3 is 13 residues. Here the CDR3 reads CSFPGQGAYEQFF. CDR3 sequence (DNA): TGCAGCTTCCCGGGACAGGGGGCATATGAGCAGTTCTTC.

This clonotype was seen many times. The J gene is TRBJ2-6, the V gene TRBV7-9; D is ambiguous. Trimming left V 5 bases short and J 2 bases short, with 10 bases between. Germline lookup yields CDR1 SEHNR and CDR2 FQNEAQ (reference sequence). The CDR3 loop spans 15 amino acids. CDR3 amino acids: CASSPESPGANVLTF. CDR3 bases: TGTGCCAGCAGCCCAGAGTCCCCTGGGGCCAACGTCCTGACTTTC. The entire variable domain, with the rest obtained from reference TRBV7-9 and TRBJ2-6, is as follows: DTGVSQNPRHKITKRGQNVTFRCDPISEHNRLYWYRQTLGQGPEFLTYFQNEAQLEKSRLLSDRFSAERPKGSFSTLEIQRTEQGDSAMYLCASSPESPGANVLTFGAGSRLTVL.

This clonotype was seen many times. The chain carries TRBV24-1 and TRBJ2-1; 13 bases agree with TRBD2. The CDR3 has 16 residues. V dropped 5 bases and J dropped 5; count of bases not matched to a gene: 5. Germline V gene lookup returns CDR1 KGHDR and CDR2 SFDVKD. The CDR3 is CATSGTSGRANNEQFF. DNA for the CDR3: TGTGCCACCAGTGGTACTAGCGGGAGGGCAAACAATGAGCAGTTCTTC.

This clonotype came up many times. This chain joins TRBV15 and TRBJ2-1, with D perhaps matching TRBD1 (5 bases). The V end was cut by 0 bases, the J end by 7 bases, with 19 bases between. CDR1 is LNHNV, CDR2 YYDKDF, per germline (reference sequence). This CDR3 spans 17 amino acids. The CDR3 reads CATSREPDLAKGNEQFF. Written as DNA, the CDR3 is TGTGCCACCAGCAGAGAACCCGACTTGGCGAAGGGGAATGAGCAGTTCTTC.